The 10 T cell receptor beta chains below come from one sample, sequenced in a study of early T cells in non-severe SARS-CoV-2 infection. TCRdb re-analysed the 5' RACE reads in MiXCR, keeping a single row per CDR3 protein. The repertoire consists of some 30,000 distinct CDR3 sequences, with 2.9% occurring once and the leading ten covering 0.6% to 0.75%. Material: whole blood. These receptors originate from an adult who was a healthcare worker with PCR-confirmed SARS-CoV-2 infection or an uninfected control (not recorded which).

This clonotype was observed many times. This chain joins TRBV7-8 and TRBJ2-3; D not resolved. CDR1 and CDR2 from the germline V gene are SGHVS and FQNEAQ. This CDR3 is built from 17 residues. V lost 1 base, J lost 5 bases, and 19 bases lay in between. This CDR3 is CASSLVGPPQSGDTQYF. The CDR3 DNA sequence: TGTGCCAGCAGCTTAGTTGGGCCTCCCCAATCCGGAGATACGCAGTATTTT.

The chain combines TRBV29-1 with TRBJ1-2, with D possibly TRBD1 on 6 matching bases. The CDR3 is 14 amino acids. The V end lost 2 bases, the J end lost 3 bases, and 13 bases lay between the germline ends. Germline V gives CDR1 SQVTM, CDR2 ANQGSEA. The CDR3 DNA reads as TGCAGCGTTGAACGACAGGCTAAAGACTATGGCTACACCTTC. Encoded protein: CSVERQAKDYGYTF. The full variable domain, in which reference TRBV29-1 and TRBJ1-2 provide the parts outside the CDR3, is SAVISQKPSRDICQRGTSLTIQCQVDSQVTMMFWYRQQPGQSLTLIATANQGSEATYESGFVIDKFPISRPNLTFSTLTVSNMSPEDSSIYLCSVERQAKDYGYTFGSGTRLTVV.

The chain recombines TRBV25-1 with TRBJ1-2; D unresolved. Germline CDR1 MGHDK, CDR2 SYGVNS. CDR3 length: 12 residues. The V gene lost 4 bases and the J gene lost 5 bases, with 8 bases spanning the gap. The CDR3 sequence: CASSVRRYGYTF. The CDR3 DNA reads TGTGCCAGCAGTGTGAGACGGTATGGCTACACCTTC.

This clonotype occurred many times. This rearrangement joins TRBV29-1 to TRBJ1-1; TRBD1 matches 9 bases. CDR1 and CDR2 (germline): SQVTM, ANQGSEA. V was pared by 0 bases and J by 5 bases, with 7 bases of the junction left unmatched. This CDR3 contains 15 residues. The DNA for the CDR3 is TGCAGCGTTGAAGATCAAGGGACAGGGAGTACTGAAGCTTTCTTT. It translates to CSVEDQGTGSTEAFF.

This clonotype turned up a few times. V usage is TRBV5-1 and J usage is TRBJ2-7, with D perhaps matching TRBD1 (6 bases). CDR1 is SGHRS and CDR2 is YFSETQ in the germline V gene. The CDR3 consists of 14 residues. V lost 4 bases to trimming and J lost 4 bases, with 15 bases between them. CDR3 residues: CASSVRGGLYEQYV. The CDR3, as DNA: TGCGCCAGCAGCGTCAGGGGTGGGCTATACGAGCAGTACGTC.

This clonotype was recorded many times. This sequence joins TRBV18 and TRBJ2-1; D not resolved. CDR3 length: 17 residues. The germline V and J ends were trimmed by 0 bases and 5 bases, with 17 bases remaining between them. Germline V gene data show CDR1 as KGHSH and CDR2 as LQKENI. CDR3 sequence: CASSPPVTSALHNEQFF. The CDR3 DNA follows: TGTGCCAGCTCACCACCGGTTACGTCCGCCCTCCACAATGAGCAGTTCTTC. Drawing the rest from reference TRBV18 and TRBJ2-1, the complete variable domain is NAGVMQNPRHLVRRRGQEARLRCSPMKGHSHVYWYRQLPEEGLKFMVYLQKENIIDESGMPKERFSAEFPKEGPSILRIQQVVRGDSAAYFCASSPPVTSALHNEQFFGPGTRLTVL.

This clonotype was observed at least ten times. The gene calls are TRBV11-2 and TRBJ1-4; a weak D match, TRBD1 (5 bases). Looked up from germline, CDR1 is SGHAT and CDR2 is FQNNGV. CDR3 size: 13 residues. V lost 3 bases and J lost 7, with 9 bases in between. CDR3 sequence reads: CASSFQGSEKLFF. The CDR3 DNA sequence: TGTGCCAGCAGCTTTCAGGGATCTGAAAAACTGTTTTTT.

This clonotype was counted between two and nine times. The chain has TRBV5-1 and TRBJ2-2, with a weak D call TRBD1 (6 bases). Trimming cost V 4 bases and J 2 bases, with 12 bases left between them. This CDR3 region has 15 residues. The germline V gene encodes CDR1 SGHRS and CDR2 YFSETQ. CDR3: CASSQRTDNTGELFF. The DNA for the CDR3 is TGCGCCAGCAGCCAGCGGACAGATAACACCGGGGAGCTGTTTTTT.

This clonotype was counted many times. The chain employs TRBV5-6 and TRBJ1-3; D ambiguous. From germline, CDR1 is SGHDT and CDR2 YYEEEE. The CDR3 runs to 15 residues. V was shortened by 4 bases and J by 2 bases, with 13 bases between the two germline ends. The CDR3 protein is CASSQVHPPGNTIYF. CDR3 in DNA: TGTGCCAGCAGCCAGGTCCATCCCCCTGGAAACACCATATATTTT.

This clonotype has ten or more counts. The chain employs TRBV5-3 and TRBJ2-5; D not resolved. TRBV5-3 is flagged as an ORF with uncertain function. The V gene lost 3 bases and the J gene lost 3 bases, with 9 bases spanning the gap. The length of the CDR3 is 13 residues. The CDR3 nucleotides read TGTGCCAGAAGCTCGCAGTCAGAAGAGACCCAGTACTTC. Its translation is CARSSQSEETQYF.